This T cell receptor beta chain was observed in a study of blood T cell repertoires in COVID-19. This clone was picked up one time. CDR3 length equals 13 residues. Unmatched junction bases numbered 7, after V lost 1 base and J lost 15 bases. Germline CDR1 LGHDT, CDR2 YNNKEL (reference sequence). TCRdb keeps only in-frame clones here, not all; method: immunoSEQ multiplex PCR. The sample lists about 180,000 clones; about 91% were seen once. The TCR sequence derives from a woman in her 30s with acute or convalescent COVID-19. Sequencing was performed on peripheral blood. This chain joins TRBV3-1 (or the pseudogene TRBV3-2) and TRBJ2-3; 10 positions match TRBD1. The DNA for the CDR3 is TGTGCCAGCAGCCAAGGGGCCGGGACAGGGGTCTATTTT. Translated: CASSQGAGTGVYF.